These 11 T cell receptor beta chains came from one sample sequenced in a study of cytomegalovirus exposure and HLA in healthy donors. PCR amplification relied on 60 Vbeta primers (plus 13 Jbeta primers). Produced via immunoSEQ multiplex PCR; TCRdb's table is partial and in-frame only. The sample lists about 98,000 clones, about 83% occurring once. Material for sequencing was PBMCs. The receptors were gathered from a female donor in good health and CMV-seropositive.

This clone appeared once. The rearrangement uses TRBV7-3 and TRBJ2-1, with 8 bases that match TRBD1. The J segment lost 4 bases and the V segment lost 5 bases, leaving 10 bases of the junction unmatched. CDR1 is SGHTA and CDR2 is FQGTGA in the germline V gene. The CDR3 is 16 amino acids. The DNA for the CDR3 is TGTGCCAGCAGCCAAAAGGGGCAGGGGGCTTACAATGAGCAGTTCTTC. Encoded protein: CASSQKGQGAYNEQFF.

The chain carries TRBV19 and TRBJ2-7; 8 nucleotides agree with TRBD1. This CDR3 spans 14 amino acids. Trimming removed 1 base from V and 3 bases from J; junction bases left unmatched: 2. From germline, CDR1 is LNHDA and CDR2 SQIVND (reference sequence). The CDR3 reads CASSIGGTGYEQYF. The CDR3 coding sequence is TGTGCCAGTAGTATAGGAGGGACAGGCTACGAGCAGTACTTC. Full variable domain (missing parts from reference TRBV19 and TRBJ2-7): DGGITQSPKYLFRKEGQNVTLSCEQNLNHDAMYWYRQDPGQGLRLIYYSQIVNDFQKGDIAEGYSVSREKKESFPLTVTSAQKNPTAFYLCASSIGGTGYEQYFGPGTRLTVT.

The genes are TRBV29-1 and TRBJ2-7, with D maybe TRBD2 (6 bases). The CDR3 extends over 13 amino acids. V was cut by 3 bases and J by 3 bases, with 12 bases left in between. Germline CDR1 SQVTM, CDR2 ANQGSEA. The CDR3 is CSVEIVGLYEQYF. The DNA of the CDR3 is TGCAGCGTTGAGATTGTGGGACTCTACGAGCAGTACTTC.

The genes are TRBV7-9 and TRBJ2-3; no definite D call. V lost 5 bases and J 0 bases, leaving 9 bases between the germline ends. Per germline, CDR1 SEHNR and CDR2 FQNEAQ (reference sequence). The CDR3 consists of 14 residues. The CDR3 coding sequence is TGTGCCAGCAGCCCCCCCCGGAGCACAGATACGCAGTATTTT. Amino acids: CASSPPRSTDTQYF.

The chain combines TRBV11-2 with TRBJ1-2; 8 bases line up with TRBD1. Trimming removed 1 base from V and 8 bases from J; junction bases left unmatched: 6. This CDR3 has 14 residues. Per the germline V gene, CDR1 is SGHAT and CDR2 is FQNNGV. The CDR3 region is CASSLALQGEGYTF. As DNA, the CDR3 is TGTGCCAGCAGCTTAGCTTTACAGGGGGAGGGCTACACCTTC. The full variable domain, in which reference TRBV11-2 and TRBJ1-2 provide the parts outside the CDR3, is EAGVAQSPRYKIIEKRQSVAFWCNPISGHATLYWYQQILGQGPKLLIQFQNNGVVDDSQLPKDRFSAERLKGVDSTLKIQPAKLEDSAVYLCASSLALQGEGYTFGSGTRLTVV.

The genes are TRBV28 and TRBJ2-7; 9 positions match TRBD1. V gave up 7 bases and J gave up 6 bases; unmatched junction bases: 7. Germline V gene sequence: CDR1 MDHEN, CDR2 SYDVKM. This CDR3 is built from 13 residues. The CDR3 loop is CASTGDRDIEQYF. In nucleotides, the CDR3 is TGTGCCAGCACCGGGGACAGGGATATCGAGCAGTACTTC.

This clone was counted between two and nine times. V is TRBV5-1 and J is TRBJ1-1; perhaps TRBD1 as D (5 bases). V was pared by 4 bases and J by 1 base, with 11 bases between. This CDR3 region has 14 residues. The germline V gene encodes CDR1 SGHRS and CDR2 YFSETQ. The CDR3 sequence is CASSQQVQNTEAFF. For the CDR3, the DNA is TGCGCCAGCAGCCAACAGGTTCAGAACACTGAAGCTTTCTTT.

The rearrangement joins TRBV5-4 to TRBJ1-1; 9 bases match TRBD1. V lost 4 bases and J lost 4; bases outside the gene matches: 8. Germline V gene sequence: CDR1 SGHNT, CDR2 YYREEE (reference sequence). This CDR3 is built from 15 residues. As DNA, the CDR3 is TGTGCCAGCAGCCCAGGGACAGGGCTGGGCACTGAAGCTTTCTTT. Amino acid sequence: CASSPGTGLGTEAFF.

The chain couples TRBV12-5 to TRBJ2-3, with D possibly TRBD2 on 5 matching bases. V was trimmed by 5 bases and J by 7 bases, leaving 13 bases between them. This CDR3 has 13 amino acids. Germline values: CDR1 LGHNT, CDR2 FRNRAP. The CDR3 here is CASGPREGYTQYF. The CDR3 bases are TGTGCTAGTGGTCCCCGTGAGGGTTATACGCAGTATTTT.

The V and J genes are TRBV12-5 and TRBJ1-2; weak D call: TRBD1 (5 bases). Germline assignment: CDR1 LGHNT and CDR2 FRNRAP. Trimming took 6 bases from V and 2 from J, leaving 10 bases between them. CDR3 length: 13 amino acids. CDR3 loop: CASGSRANYGYTF. The DNA for the CDR3 is TGTGCTAGTGGCAGCAGGGCCAACTATGGCTACACCTTC.

V gene TRBV19 combines with J gene TRBJ1-2, with D unresolved. The length of the CDR3 is 16 residues. V gave up 6 bases and J gave up 2 bases, with 19 bases separating them. CDR1 and CDR2 (germline): LNHDA, SQIVND (reference sequence). CDR3 nucleotides: TGTGCCAGTAGCCCCGGGAAGAACTATGAAAACTATGGCTACACCTTC. This codes for CASSPGKNYENYGYTF.